This TCR beta chain was observed in a study of liver allograft versus peripheral blood T cells. Study-wide context: Transplanted livers held T cell receptor repertoires, and these were compared with repertoires in recipients' peripheral blood. Study-wide findings and caveats: Peripheral blood T cell receptor repertoires reportedly differed from those found within liver allografts.

The V and J ends lost 5 bases and 5 bases respectively, with 18 bases between them. CDR1 MDHEN and CDR2 SYDVKM come from the germline V gene. The CDR3 has 15 amino acids. TCRdb recomputed calls from the reads with MiXCR, one row per CDR3 protein. The sample consists of over 10,000 distinct CDR3 sequences, 25% to 35% of them appearing once. This clonotype rates as medium-sized. Its antigen is currently unknown. The origin of this receptor is a human patient who had a liver transplant. The graft donor may have contributed some T cells. The V gene is TRBV28, the J gene TRBJ2-5; tentatively, D is TRBD2 (6 bases). The CDR3 here is CASSPLGGGDETQYF. Written as DNA, the CDR3 is TGTGCCAGCAGTCCTCTCGGGGGAGGCGATGAGACCCAGTACTTC.